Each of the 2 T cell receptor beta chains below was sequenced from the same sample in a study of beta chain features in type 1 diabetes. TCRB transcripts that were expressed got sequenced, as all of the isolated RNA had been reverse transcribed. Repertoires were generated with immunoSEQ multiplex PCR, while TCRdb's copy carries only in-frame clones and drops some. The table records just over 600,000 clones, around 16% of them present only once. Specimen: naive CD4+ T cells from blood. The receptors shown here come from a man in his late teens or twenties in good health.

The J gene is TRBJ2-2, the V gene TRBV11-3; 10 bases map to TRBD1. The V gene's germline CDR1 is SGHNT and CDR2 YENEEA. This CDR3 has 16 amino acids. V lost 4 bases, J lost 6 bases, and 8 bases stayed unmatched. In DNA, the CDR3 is TGTGCCAGCAGCTCCCCGACAGGGGGCATATCCGGGGAGCTGTTTTTT. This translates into CASSSPTGGISGELFF.

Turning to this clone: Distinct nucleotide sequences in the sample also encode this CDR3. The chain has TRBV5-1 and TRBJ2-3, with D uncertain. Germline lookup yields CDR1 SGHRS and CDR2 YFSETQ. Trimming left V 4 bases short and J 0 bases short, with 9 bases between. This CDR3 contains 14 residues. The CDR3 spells CASSPGQSTDTQYF. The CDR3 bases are TGCGCCAGCAGCCCTGGGCAGAGCACAGATACGCAGTATTTT. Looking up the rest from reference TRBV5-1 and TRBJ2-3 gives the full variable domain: KAGVTQTPRYLIKTRGQQVTLSCSPISGHRSVSWYQQTPGQGLQFLFEYFSETQRNKGNFPGRFSGRQFSNSRSEMNVSTLELGDSALYLCASSPGQSTDTQYFGPGTRLTVL.